Listed below are T cell receptor beta chains from one sample, sequenced in a study of T cells in Graves' hyperthyroidism and ophthalmopathy. TCRdb passed the multiplex PCR reads through MiXCR, listing each CDR3 protein once. The repertoire holds over 550,000 distinct CDR3 sequences, with over 15% as singletons. The sequenced material came from blood. All receptors derive from a woman aged 18-29 years with Graves' hyperthyroidism. The CDR3 runs from the conserved cysteine through the conserved F or W. A D gene is named only where the DNA matches it firmly. Size values are once, few and many counts, or a class for expanded clones, and some rows have none.

j_call v_call clone_size cdr3_length d_call cdr3_aa cdr3_nt
TRBJ2-7 TRBV7-9 many 13 TRBD1 CASRPTGPGEQYF TGTGCCAGCAGGCCGACAGGGCCGGGTGAGCAGTACTTC
TRBJ2-5 TRBV24-1 NA 16 NA CATNETADTAQETQYF TGTGCCACCAATGAGACAGCGGACACAGCTCAAGAGACCCAGTACTTC
TRBJ1-1 TRBV2 many 13 NA CASTEAPGTEAFF TGTGCCAGCACCGAGGCGCCGGGCACTGAAGCTTTCTTT
TRBJ2-7 TRBV20-1 NA 16 NA CSASVTAGTLGYEQYF TGCAGTGCTTCTGTAACCGCCGGGACACTAGGTTACGAGCAGTACTTC
TRBJ2-3 TRBV25-1 NA 16 NA CASSEGWGVSTDTQYF TGTGCCAGCAGTGAAGGATGGGGAGTGAGCACAGATACGCAGTATTTT
TRBJ1-5 TRBV7-2 NA 19 NA CASSSRRPGPTESNQPQHF TGTGCCAGCAGCTCACGCCGCCCAGGACCCACGGAGAGCAATCAGCCCCAGCATTTT
TRBJ1-1 TRBV29-1 many 13 NA CSAAQGMNTEAFF TGCAGCGCTGCCCAGGGGATGAACACTGAAGCTTTCTTT
TRBJ1-1 TRBV29-1 few 14 TRBD1 CSGAGGFRSTEAFF TGCAGCGGCGCAGGGGGATTTAGAAGCACTGAAGCTTTCTTT
TRBJ1-1 TRBV20-1 few 10 NA CSALSPEAFF TGCAGTGCCCTAAGTCCTGAAGCTTTCTTT
TRBJ2-1 TRBV20-1 many 14 TRBD2 CSARDRSGIDEQFF TGCAGTGCTAGAGACCGCAGCGGGATTGATGAGCAGTTCTTC